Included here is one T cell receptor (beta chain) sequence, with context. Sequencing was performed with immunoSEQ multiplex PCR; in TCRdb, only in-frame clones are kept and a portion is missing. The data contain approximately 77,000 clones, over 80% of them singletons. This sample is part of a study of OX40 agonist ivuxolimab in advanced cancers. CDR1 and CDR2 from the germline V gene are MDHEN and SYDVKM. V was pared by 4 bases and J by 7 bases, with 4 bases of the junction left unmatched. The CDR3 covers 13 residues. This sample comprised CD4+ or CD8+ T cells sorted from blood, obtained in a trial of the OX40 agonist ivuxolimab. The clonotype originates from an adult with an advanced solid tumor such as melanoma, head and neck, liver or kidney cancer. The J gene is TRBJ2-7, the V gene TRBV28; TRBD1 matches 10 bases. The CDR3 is CASSWTGGKEQYF. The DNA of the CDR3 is TGTGCCAGCAGTTGGACAGGGGGTAAAGAGCAGTACTTC.